The source of this TCR beta chain is a study of T cell responses to AZD1222 COVID-19 vaccine. Overall study findings and caveats: At study baseline, merely several AZD1222 recipients were seropositive. Spike regions recognized by vaccine-associated CD4 TCRs spanned the protein, led by 160-218 and 743-854. Females outnumbered males among donors, who were mostly white British; clonal diversity was possibly underestimated.

The CDR3 is 16 residues long. CDR1 SGHAT and CDR2 FQNNGV come from the germline V gene. V lost 5 bases to trimming and J lost 2 bases, with 19 bases between them. A remark on this clone: As yet, its antigen is unknown.

TCRdb keeps only in-frame clones here, not all; method: immunoSEQ multiplex PCR. The sample has 120,000 to 150,000 clones, around nine tenths seen once. The receptor comes from an adult in good health. The chain links TRBV11-2 to TRBJ2-7; tentative D call: TRBD1 (6 bases). Sequences were derived from peripheral blood, sampled on day 0 of AZD1222 vaccination. This CDR3 reads CASSLSPGQPTYEQYF. For the CDR3, the DNA is TGTGCCAGCAGCCTCTCCCCCGGACAGCCTACCTACGAGCAGTACTTC. Using reference TRBV11-2 and TRBJ2-7 for the parts outside the CDR3, the full variable domain is EAGVAQSPRYKIIEKRQSVAFWCNPISGHATLYWYQQILGQGPKLLIQFQNNGVVDDSQLPKDRFSAERLKGVDSTLKIQPAKLEDSAVYLCASSLSPGQPTYEQYFGPGTRLTVT.